This TCR beta chain was sequenced for a study of blood T cell repertoires in COVID-19. About the research overall: COVID-19 samples collected from the United States, Italy and Spain covered acute and convalescent phases.

Trimming took off 2 bases at V and 3 bases at J, with 8 bases between the two ends. This CDR3 spans 13 amino acids. Germline values: CDR1 SGHAT, CDR2 FQNNGV. Participants were aged roughly 18 to 90 years, lived in about two dozen US areas, and enrolled virtually. Using immunoSEQ multiplex PCR, the repertoire was profiled, and TCRdb retains in-frame clones only, with some absent. The repertoire consists of about 360,000 clones, with 70% to 90% occurring once and the leading ten covering over 2%. This TCR derives from a woman aged 40 to 55 with acute COVID-19. The chain recombines TRBV11-2 with TRBJ2-7, with a weak D call TRBD2 (5 bases). The sample consisted of PBMCs or T cells enriched from blood (not recorded which). CDR3 protein: CASSLSGIYEQYF. The CDR3 bases are TGTGCCAGCAGCTTATCGGGGATCTACGAGCAGTACTTC. The whole variable domain, filled in from reference TRBV11-2 and TRBJ2-7, reads EAGVAQSPRYKIIEKRQSVAFWCNPISGHATLYWYQQILGQGPKLLIQFQNNGVVDDSQLPKDRFSAERLKGVDSTLKIQPAKLEDSAVYLCASSLSGIYEQYFGPGTRLTVT.